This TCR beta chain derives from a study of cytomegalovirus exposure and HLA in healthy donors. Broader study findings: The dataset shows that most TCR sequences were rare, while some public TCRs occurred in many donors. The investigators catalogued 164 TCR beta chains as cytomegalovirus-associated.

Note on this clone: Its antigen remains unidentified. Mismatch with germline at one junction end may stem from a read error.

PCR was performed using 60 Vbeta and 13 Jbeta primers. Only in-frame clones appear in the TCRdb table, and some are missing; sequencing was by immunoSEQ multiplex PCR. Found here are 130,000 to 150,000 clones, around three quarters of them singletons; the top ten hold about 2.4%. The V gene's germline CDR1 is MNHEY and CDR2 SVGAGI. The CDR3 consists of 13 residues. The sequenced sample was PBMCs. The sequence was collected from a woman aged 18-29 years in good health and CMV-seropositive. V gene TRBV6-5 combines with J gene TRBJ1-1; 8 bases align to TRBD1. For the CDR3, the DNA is TGTGCCTGCAGACAGGGGATCTGGGCTGAAGCTTTCTTT. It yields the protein CACRQGIWAEAFF.